Listed below are T cell receptor beta chains from one sample, sequenced in a study of shared clonotypes between healthy human individuals. Clones were read by immunoSEQ multiplex PCR, and TCRdb kept only the in-frame ones, dropping some. The sample includes 600,000 to 750,000 clones, 60% to 80% of them seen just once. Source material: memory CD4+ T cells sorted from blood. These receptors all stem from a woman aged 25 to 39 in good health. CDR3s include the opening cysteine and the closing phenylalanine or tryptophan. A D gene is named only where the DNA matches it firmly. Clone size is shown for a subset of rows, as once, few, many or a class of expanded clone.

d_gene: TRBD2
v_gene: TRBV7-9
j_gene: TRBJ2-1
abundance: few
CDR3nt: TGTGCCAGCAGCCCGGGACTAGCGGGGGACAATGAGCAGTTCTTC
CDR3aa: CASSPGLAGDNEQFF

d_gene: .
v_gene: TRBV18
j_gene: TRBJ2-1
abundance: .
CDR3nt: TGTGCCAGCTCACCACCGGGACCAGGCACCTACAATGAGCAGTTCTTC
CDR3aa: CASSPPGPGTYNEQFF

d_gene: TRBD2
v_gene: TRBV19
j_gene: TRBJ2-3
abundance: once
CDR3nt: TGTGCCAGTAGTATAGTAGTAGCGGGCCTAGGAGATACGCAGTATTTT
CDR3aa: CASSIVVAGLGDTQYF

d_gene: TRBD1
v_gene: TRBV5-1
j_gene: TRBJ1-1
abundance: .
CDR3nt: TGCGCCAGCAGCTTGGGGGGCACAGGGGTGAAAGCTTTCTTT
CDR3aa: CASSLGGTGVKAFF

d_gene: TRBD2
v_gene: TRBV5-1
j_gene: TRBJ2-7
abundance: .
CDR3nt: TGCGCCAGCAGCTTGGGAGCACCCCTAGCGGGATCATACGAGCAGTACTTC
CDR3aa: CASSLGAPLAGSYEQYF

d_gene: .
v_gene: TRBV5-1
j_gene: TRBJ2-2
abundance: .
CDR3nt: TGCGCCAGCAGCCTGGAACAGGGGAGGGGCGGGGAGCTGTTTTTT
CDR3aa: CASSLEQGRGGELFF

d_gene: .
v_gene: TRBV28
j_gene: TRBJ1-1
abundance: once
CDR3nt: TGTGCCAGCAGTTTACGGTTGATGGGGACTGAAGCTTTCTTT
CDR3aa: CASSLRLMGTEAFF

d_gene: .
v_gene: TRBV10-3
j_gene: TRBJ2-5
abundance: .
CDR3nt: TGTGCCATCAGACAAACAAGGTCCAACCAAGAGACCCAGTACTTC
CDR3aa: CAIRQTRSNQETQYF

d_gene: .
v_gene: TRBV7-9
j_gene: TRBJ2-5
abundance: few
CDR3nt: TGTGCCAGCAGCTTAGGTCAAGAGACCCAGTACTTC
CDR3aa: CASSLGQETQYF

d_gene: TRBD2
v_gene: TRBV19
j_gene: TRBJ2-7
abundance: few
CDR3nt: TGTGCCAGTAGTAGAGGACTAGCGGGAGCTTCCGAGCAGTACTTC
CDR3aa: CASSRGLAGASEQYF

d_gene: .
v_gene: TRBV19
j_gene: TRBJ1-1
abundance: .
CDR3nt: TGTGCCAGTCTAGGCAGGAGCCCTGAAGCTTTCTTT
CDR3aa: CASLGRSPEAFF

d_gene: TRBD2
v_gene: TRBV9
j_gene: TRBJ2-5
abundance: few
CDR3nt: TGTGCCAGCAGCGTAGGCCTAGCGGGAGTCCAAGAGACCCAGTACTTC
CDR3aa: CASSVGLAGVQETQYF

d_gene: .
v_gene: TRBV28
j_gene: TRBJ2-7
abundance: few
CDR3nt: TGTGCCAGCAACCAGCAGGCCTACGAGCAGTACTTC
CDR3aa: CASNQQAYEQYF

d_gene: TRBD1
v_gene: TRBV5-1
j_gene: TRBJ1-1
abundance: .
CDR3nt: TGCGCCAGCAGCTCGTCCGGGACAGGGAGCACTGAAGCTTTCTTT
CDR3aa: CASSSSGTGSTEAFF

d_gene: .
v_gene: TRBV6-6
j_gene: TRBJ1-3
abundance: .
CDR3nt: TGTGCCAGCAGTTACGGTGGCTCTGGAAACACCATATATTTT
CDR3aa: CASSYGGSGNTIYF

d_gene: .
v_gene: TRBV28
j_gene: TRBJ2-7
abundance: few
CDR3nt: TGTGCCAGCAGTTTATACTCCTACGAGCAGTACTTC
CDR3aa: CASSLYSYEQYF

d_gene: TRBD2
v_gene: TRBV7-9
j_gene: TRBJ2-1
abundance: .
CDR3nt: TGTGCCAGCAGCCGGGGGGTAGTAGAAGGGTACAATGAGCAGTTCTTC
CDR3aa: CASSRGVVEGYNEQFF

d_gene: .
v_gene: TRBV7-8
j_gene: TRBJ2-5
abundance: .
CDR3nt: TGTGCCAGCAGCCCTTTCGGACCTGGGCAAGAGACCCAGTACTTC
CDR3aa: CASSPFGPGQETQYF

d_gene: .
v_gene: TRBV7-2
j_gene: TRBJ2-7
abundance: .
CDR3nt: TGTGCCAGCAGCTTAAGTCTCGGGCAGACCTACGAGCAGTACTTC
CDR3aa: CASSLSLGQTYEQYF

d_gene: TRBD2
v_gene: TRBV4-2
j_gene: TRBJ2-7
abundance: .
CDR3nt: TGTGCCAGCAGCTTTACGAGCGGGGAGCCCCGCGAGCAGTACTTC
CDR3aa: CASSFTSGEPREQYF

d_gene: .
v_gene: TRBV25-1
j_gene: TRBJ2-3
abundance: .
CDR3nt: TGTGCCAGCAGTGACCCCGGACCCGAGAATCGCACAGATACGCAGTATTTT
CDR3aa: CASSDPGPENRTDTQYF

d_gene: TRBD1
v_gene: TRBV18
j_gene: TRBJ2-7
abundance: few
CDR3nt: TGTGCCAGCTCACCACGTGGACAGGGGCAGTACGAGCAGTACTTC
CDR3aa: CASSPRGQGQYEQYF

d_gene: .
v_gene: TRBV6-1
j_gene: TRBJ2-7
abundance: .
CDR3nt: TGTGCCAGCAGTGAACCAGAGGTACGCTACGAGCAGTACTTC
CDR3aa: CASSEPEVRYEQYF

d_gene: .
v_gene: TRBV7-9
j_gene: TRBJ1-4
abundance: .
CDR3nt: TGTGCCAGCAGCTTATTCAGTAATGAAAAACTGTTTTTT
CDR3aa: CASSLFSNEKLFF

d_gene: .
v_gene: TRBV28
j_gene: TRBJ1-2
abundance: few
CDR3nt: TGTGCCACTGCGGACGGGTTGTATGGCTACACCTTC
CDR3aa: CATADGLYGYTF

d_gene: .
v_gene: TRBV2
j_gene: TRBJ2-4
abundance: .
CDR3nt: TGTGCCAGCGGTTCCCCAGTCAACATTCAGTACTTC
CDR3aa: CASGSPVNIQYF

d_gene: .
v_gene: TRBV6-4
j_gene: TRBJ2-3
abundance: many
CDR3nt: TGTGCCAGCAGTGACTCCCCGGGGAGCACAGATACGCAGTATTTT
CDR3aa: CASSDSPGSTDTQYF

d_gene: .
v_gene: TRBV5-4
j_gene: TRBJ1-2
abundance: many
CDR3nt: TGTGCCAGCAGCTTGGAGGGACGGATGGTCTATGGCTACACCTTC
CDR3aa: CASSLEGRMVYGYTF

d_gene: TRBD1
v_gene: TRBV15
j_gene: TRBJ2-7
abundance: .
CDR3nt: TGTGCCACCAGCGGGGGGGACAGGGGGAGCGAGCAGTACTTC
CDR3aa: CATSGGDRGSEQYF

d_gene: .
v_gene: TRBV4-2
j_gene: TRBJ1-1
abundance: .
CDR3nt: TGTGCCAGCAGCCAAGATCTAGGACCTCCTGGTGAAGCTTTCTTT
CDR3aa: CASSQDLGPPGEAFF

d_gene: .
v_gene: TRBV6-4
j_gene: TRBJ2-7
abundance: .
CDR3nt: TGTGCCAGCAGTGATAGCTGGCAGGACTACGAGCAGTACTTC
CDR3aa: CASSDSWQDYEQYF

d_gene: TRBD2
v_gene: TRBV7-9
j_gene: TRBJ2-7
abundance: .
CDR3nt: TGTGCCAGCAGCGCAGGGACTAGCGGGAAGTCGTTGTACTTC
CDR3aa: CASSAGTSGKSLYF

d_gene: TRBD1
v_gene: TRBV5-1
j_gene: TRBJ2-7
abundance: .
CDR3nt: TGCGCCAGCAGCGATCGGACAGGGGGCCTCTACGAGCAGTACTTC
CDR3aa: CASSDRTGGLYEQYF

d_gene: TRBD2
v_gene: TRBV9
j_gene: TRBJ2-3
abundance: .
CDR3nt: TGTGCCAGCAGCTTAGCGGGAGGATCAGATACGCAGTATTTT
CDR3aa: CASSLAGGSDTQYF

d_gene: .
v_gene: TRBV4-1
j_gene: TRBJ2-7
abundance: once
CDR3nt: TGCGCCAGCAGCCAAGTGGAGGTTGTAGACCTCTACGAGCAGTACTTC
CDR3aa: CASSQVEVVDLYEQYF

d_gene: TRBD1
v_gene: TRBV18
j_gene: TRBJ2-7
abundance: .
CDR3nt: TGTGCCAGCTCACCCTCGACAGGGTACTACGAGCAGTACTTC
CDR3aa: CASSPSTGYYEQYF

d_gene: .
v_gene: TRBV18
j_gene: TRBJ2-7
abundance: .
CDR3nt: TGTGCCAGCTCACCACAGACCAAATCCTACGAGCAGTACTTC
CDR3aa: CASSPQTKSYEQYF

d_gene: .
v_gene: TRBV19
j_gene: TRBJ1-1
abundance: .
CDR3nt: TGTGCCAGTATGCAGACAGTCGGGACCACTGAAGCTTTCTTT
CDR3aa: CASMQTVGTTEAFF

d_gene: .
v_gene: TRBV11-3
j_gene: TRBJ2-2
abundance: .
CDR3nt: TGTGCCAGCAGCAAGGAAGCCGGGGAGCTGTTTTTT
CDR3aa: CASSKEAGELFF

d_gene: TRBD2
v_gene: TRBV28
j_gene: TRBJ2-7
abundance: .
CDR3nt: TGTGCCAGCAACGGGGGGGTGGCCCACGAGCAGTACTTC
CDR3aa: CASNGGVAHEQYF

d_gene: TRBD1
v_gene: TRBV7-9
j_gene: TRBJ1-4
abundance: .
CDR3nt: TGTGCCAGCAGCTCCGGACAGGCAACTAATGAAAAACTGTTTTTT
CDR3aa: CASSSGQATNEKLFF

d_gene: TRBD1
v_gene: TRBV18
j_gene: TRBJ1-2
abundance: .
CDR3nt: TGTGCCAGCTCAATTGCGACAGGGTCATCTGGTCGAGTTAACTATGGCTACACCTTC
CDR3aa: CASSIATGSSGRVNYGYTF

d_gene: .
v_gene: TRBV28
j_gene: TRBJ1-5
abundance: many
CDR3nt: TGTGCCAGCAGTTTATTGAGGGGGAGTCAGCCCCAGCATTTT
CDR3aa: CASSLLRGSQPQHF

d_gene: TRBD2
v_gene: TRBV7-8
j_gene: TRBJ2-7
abundance: .
CDR3nt: TGTGCCAGCATCCCTGGCGGGGGGACGGTGGCCTACGAGCAGTACTTC
CDR3aa: CASIPGGGTVAYEQYF

d_gene: TRBD1
v_gene: TRBV28
j_gene: TRBJ2-7
abundance: .
CDR3nt: TGTGCCAGCAGCCTACCGGGACAGGGTGACGAGCAGTACTTC
CDR3aa: CASSLPGQGDEQYF

d_gene: TRBD2
v_gene: TRBV19
j_gene: TRBJ2-7
abundance: few
CDR3nt: TGTGCCAGTAGTATGGGACTAGCGGGAGCAGGAGCCTACGAGCAGTACTTC
CDR3aa: CASSMGLAGAGAYEQYF

d_gene: TRBD2
v_gene: TRBV30
j_gene: TRBJ2-2
abundance: .
CDR3nt: TGTGCCTGGACTAGCGGGAACACCGGGGAGCTGTTTTTT
CDR3aa: CAWTSGNTGELFF

d_gene: TRBD1
v_gene: TRBV2
j_gene: TRBJ2-2
abundance: .
CDR3nt: TGTGCCAGCAGCCAACGGACAGGACACGGGGAGCTGTTTTTT
CDR3aa: CASSQRTGHGELFF

d_gene: TRBD2
v_gene: TRBV6-1
j_gene: TRBJ2-2
abundance: .
CDR3nt: TGTGCCAGCAATCCTAGCGGGATGAACGGGGAGCTGTTTTTT
CDR3aa: CASNPSGMNGELFF

d_gene: TRBD2
v_gene: TRBV19
j_gene: TRBJ2-7
abundance: .
CDR3nt: TGTGCCAGTAGCCCTCGGAGTAGCGGGCCCTACGAGCAGTACTTC
CDR3aa: CASSPRSSGPYEQYF

d_gene: .
v_gene: TRBV5-1
j_gene: TRBJ2-1
abundance: .
CDR3nt: TGCGCCAGCAGCTTGGCCATCGGGTACAATGAGCAGTTCTTC
CDR3aa: CASSLAIGYNEQFF

d_gene: TRBD2
v_gene: TRBV5-1
j_gene: TRBJ2-1
abundance: .
CDR3nt: TGCGCCAGCAGCTCCCCTTACGGACTAGCGGGAGACAATGAGCAGTTCTTC
CDR3aa: CASSSPYGLAGDNEQFF

d_gene: .
v_gene: TRBV5-1
j_gene: TRBJ2-3
abundance: .
CDR3nt: TGCGCCAGCAGCTTGGTGCAACAGGATAGCACAGATACGCAGTATTTT
CDR3aa: CASSLVQQDSTDTQYF

d_gene: .
v_gene: TRBV6-5
j_gene: TRBJ2-7
abundance: .
CDR3nt: TGTGCCAGCAGTTCCAACCGACAGGTCTACGAGCAGTACTTC
CDR3aa: CASSSNRQVYEQYF

d_gene: TRBD2
v_gene: TRBV28
j_gene: TRBJ2-1
abundance: .
CDR3nt: TGTGCCAGTTCGGGACTATTTGGAGAGCAGTTCTTC
CDR3aa: CASSGLFGEQFF

d_gene: .
v_gene: TRBV27
j_gene: TRBJ1-4
abundance: .
CDR3nt: TGTGCCAGCAGTTCGTCTCTCTACGGGGAGGAAAAACTGTTTTTT
CDR3aa: CASSSSLYGEEKLFF

d_gene: TRBD1
v_gene: TRBV11-3
j_gene: TRBJ2-7
abundance: many
CDR3nt: TGTGCCAGCAGCTTAGATTATAGGTCTGGGGACAGGGGCTACGAGCAGTACTTC
CDR3aa: CASSLDYRSGDRGYEQYF

d_gene: .
v_gene: TRBV28
j_gene: TRBJ1-5
abundance: .
CDR3nt: TGTGCCAGCAGCCTCAGGGGCACAGGGCAGCCCCAGCATTTT
CDR3aa: CASSLRGTGQPQHF

d_gene: .
v_gene: TRBV11-1
j_gene: TRBJ2-2
abundance: .
CDR3nt: TGTGCCAGCAGCTTAGCCCTTATCGGGGAGCTGTTTTTT
CDR3aa: CASSLALIGELFF

d_gene: .
v_gene: TRBV5-1
j_gene: TRBJ1-2
abundance: .
CDR3nt: TGCGCCAGCAGCTCTACAGGGAACTATGGCTACACCTTC
CDR3aa: CASSSTGNYGYTF